This passage covers 2 T cell receptor beta chains from one sample sequenced in a study of identical twins. Via MiXCR, TCRdb re-called the 5' RACE reads, giving one row per CDR3 protein. The sample has about 530,000 distinct CDR3 sequences; 15% are singletons. These records were also assigned to another study, of yellow fever vaccine responses in identical twins.

Sequencing used CD4+ T cells sorted from blood. Every receptor here comes from a woman aged 18-29 years in good health.

This clonotype was detected only a few times. This chain connects TRBV5-1 to TRBJ2-2, with 8 bases fitting TRBD2. CDR1 SGHRS and CDR2 YFSETQ come from the germline V gene. With V trimmed by 4 bases and J by 4 bases, 6 bases remained unmatched. The CDR3 totals 15 residues. The CDR3 DNA sequence: TGCGCCAGCAGCATGGGACTAGTGAGCACCGGGGAGCTGTTTTTT. As protein: CASSMGLVSTGELFF. Using reference TRBV5-1 and TRBJ2-2 for the parts outside the CDR3, the full variable domain is KAGVTQTPRYLIKTRGQQVTLSCSPISGHRSVSWYQQTPGQGLQFLFEYFSETQRNKGNFPGRFSGRQFSNSRSEMNVSTLELGDSALYLCASSMGLVSTGELFFGEGSRLTVL.

This clonotype was detected a few times. The CDR3 coding sequence is TGTGCCAGCAGCTTATCCACGAGCGGAGAGACCCAGTACTTC. It specifies CASSLSTSGETQYF. The chain links TRBV5-5 to TRBJ2-5; a weak D match, TRBD2 (5 bases). The V gene lost 2 bases and the J gene lost 4 bases, with 12 bases spanning the gap. The germline V gene encodes CDR1 SGHKS and CDR2 YYEKEE (reference sequence). There are 14 residues in the CDR3. Full variable domain (remainder filled in from reference TRBV5-5 and TRBJ2-5): DAGVTQSPTHLIKTRGQQVTLRCSPISGHKSVSWYQQVLGQGPQFIFQYYEKEERGRGNFPDRFSARQFPNYSSELNVNALLLGDSALYLCASSLSTSGETQYFGPGTRLLVL.